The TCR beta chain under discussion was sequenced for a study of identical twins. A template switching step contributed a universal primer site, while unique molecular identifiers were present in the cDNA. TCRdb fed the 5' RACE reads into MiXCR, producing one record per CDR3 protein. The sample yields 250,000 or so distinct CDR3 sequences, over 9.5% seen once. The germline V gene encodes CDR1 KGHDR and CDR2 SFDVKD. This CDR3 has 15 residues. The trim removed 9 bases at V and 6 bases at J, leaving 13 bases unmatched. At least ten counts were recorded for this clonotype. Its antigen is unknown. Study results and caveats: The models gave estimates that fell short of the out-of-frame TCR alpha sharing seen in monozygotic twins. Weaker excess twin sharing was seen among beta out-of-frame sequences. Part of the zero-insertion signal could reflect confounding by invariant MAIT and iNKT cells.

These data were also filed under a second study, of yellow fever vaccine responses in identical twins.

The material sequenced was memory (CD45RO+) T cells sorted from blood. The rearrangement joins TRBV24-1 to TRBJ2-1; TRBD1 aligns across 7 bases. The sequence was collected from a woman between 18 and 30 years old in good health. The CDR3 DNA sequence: TGTGCCACCGGAACGGGACAGATGGGGAGCAATGAGCAGTTCTTC. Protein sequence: CATGTGQMGSNEQFF.